This is a list of T cell receptor beta chains from one sample in a study of HIV-infected patients and healthy controls. TCRdb re-derived calls from the 5' RACE reads in MiXCR, one entry per CDR3 protein. This table holds 3,000 to 4,000 distinct CDR3 sequences, about 8% found once. The starting material was blood, obtained during antiretroviral therapy. The receptors here all came from an adult with HIV infection. Both conserved end residues are part of each CDR3. A D gene is named only where the DNA matches it firmly.

D gene,J gene,V gene,CDR3 protein
TRBD2,TRBJ2-7,TRBV7-2,CASSRGGSSYEQYF
TRBD2,TRBJ2-3,TRBV10-3,CAIGERGAESDTQYF
TRBD2,TRBJ2-3,TRBV7-8,CASSFTSGEADTQYF
.,TRBJ2-5,TRBV6-9,CASSYSGREKTQYF
.,TRBJ2-1,TRBV27,CASSLGGGTGNEQFF
TRBD2,TRBJ2-2,TRBV24-1,CATSDWTSGGLTNTGELFF
.,TRBJ1-1,TRBV13,CASSMGVDTEAFF
.,TRBJ2-1,TRBV20-1,CSARPVNEQFF
.,TRBJ2-3,TRBV9,CASTEGQFSTDTQYF
.,TRBJ2-2,TRBV30,CAWSVSGTGELFF
TRBD1,TRBJ2-7,TRBV12-3/TRBV12-4,CASRYPHRTGGFEQYF
.,TRBJ2-3,TRBV7-3,CASSLQRGTDTQYF
.,TRBJ2-3,TRBV5-1,CASSLRAGADPTDTQYF
.,TRBJ2-5,TRBV7-2,CASSQYQETQYF
.,TRBJ2-7,TRBV18,CASSPTTAYEQYF
.,TRBJ1-4,TRBV6-1,CASSPVRGFEKLFF
.,TRBJ2-5,TRBV7-6,CASLVGSSEETQYF
.,TRBJ2-5,TRBV7-9,CASSLWGPQETQYF
.,TRBJ1-4,TRBV5-4,CASSYQGPNEKLFF
TRBD2,TRBJ2-1,TRBV4-2,CASSWTSVPSSYNEQFF
.,TRBJ1-1,TRBV5-6,CASSFREMNTEAFF
.,TRBJ2-3,TRBV7-9,CASSPGERNTQYF